The 14 T cell receptor beta chains presented below share a single source sample, sequenced in a study of control samples from healthy donors and cancer patients. Only in-frame clones appear in the TCRdb table, and some are missing; sequencing was by immunoSEQ multiplex PCR. This sample has some 150,000 clones, with roughly 93% found just once. The sequencing sample was made of blood. These receptors were taken from a woman aged 55-70 years in good health.

This chain connects TRBV7-2 to TRBJ1-2; D remains unclear. CDR1 SGHTA and CDR2 FQGNSA come from the germline V gene. Trimming cost V 1 base and J 7 bases, with 13 bases left between them. The CDR3 sequence is 14 residues long. In DNA form, the CDR3 reads TGTGCCAGCAGCTTAGGTACGAGGGCTGCTGGCTACACCTTC. It is translated as CASSLGTRAAGYTF.

J is TRBJ2-7 and V is TRBV5-5, with D tentatively TRBD1 (5 bases). This CDR3 has 13 amino acids. V lost 10 bases to trimming and J lost 2 bases, with 16 bases between them. Germline values: CDR1 SGHKS, CDR2 YYEKEE (reference sequence). The CDR3 reads CASNRMSTYEQYF. The CDR3 DNA reads as TGTGCCTCAAACAGGATGAGCACCTACGAGCAGTACTTC.

This sequence joins TRBV4-3 and TRBJ1-6; no clear D gene. CDR3 length: 12 residues. Germline V lookup: CDR1 LGHNA, CDR2 YSLEER. With 3 bases removed from V and 5 bases from J, the gap between germline ends came to 2 bases. The CDR3 loop reads CASSQNNSPLHF. As DNA, the CDR3 is TGCGCCAGCAGCCAGAATAATTCACCCCTCCACTTT.

The chain carries TRBV7-2 and TRBJ1-5; D is ambiguous. The CDR3 spans 12 residues. Trimming cost V 3 bases and J 6 bases, with 6 bases left between them. Germline V lookup: CDR1 SGHTA, CDR2 FQGNSA. The CDR3 nucleotides read TGTGCCAGCAGCTTGTCTAGTCAGCCCCAGCATTTT. Its protein product is CASSLSSQPQHF.

The genes are TRBV6-5 and TRBJ2-1, with 7 bases that match TRBD1. The germline gives CDR1 MNHEY, CDR2 SVGAGI. The CDR3 covers 14 residues. Unmatched junction bases numbered 10, after V lost 6 bases and J lost 8 bases. DNA for the CDR3: TGTGCCAGCAGGACCAGGGGGTACTGGGATGAGCAGTTCTTC. This sequence encodes CASRTRGYWDEQFF.

This sequence joins TRBV5-6 and TRBJ1-1, with 7 bases identical to TRBD1. Germline V gene sequence: CDR1 SGHDT, CDR2 YYEEEE. The CDR3 extends over 16 amino acids. The trim removed 2 bases at V and 5 bases at J, leaving 12 bases unmatched. Written as DNA, the CDR3 is TGTGCCAGCAGCTTAGGGCAGGGGGGACCGGGGACTGAAGCTTTCTTT. Translated, it gives CASSLGQGGPGTEAFF.

The J gene is TRBJ1-1, the V gene TRBV18; perhaps TRBD1 as D (5 bases). Germline values: CDR1 KGHSH, CDR2 LQKENI. This CDR3 region has 15 residues. V lost 3 bases, J lost 0 bases, and 11 bases lay in between. The CDR3 loop reads CASSPGLNLNTEAFF. CDR3 DNA: TGTGCCAGCTCACCGGGACTCAATTTGAACACTGAAGCTTTCTTT.

This chain uses TRBV14 with TRBJ2-7; TRBD1 matches at 10 bases. The CDR3 length is 14 residues. The germline V gene encodes CDR1 SGHDN and CDR2 FVKESK. Germline trimming cut 3 bases from V and 5 bases from J; bases unmatched to any gene: 4. In nucleotides, the CDR3 is TGTGCCAGCAGCCAGGGTGGACAGGGGGACGAGCAGTACTTC. Amino acids: CASSQGGQGDEQYF.

The chain couples TRBV6-5 to TRBJ1-2; D may be TRBD1 (6 bases). The CDR3 extends over 11 amino acids. V dropped 10 bases and J dropped 4 bases, with 10 bases sitting between them. Germline values: CDR1 MNHEY, CDR2 SVGAGI. The CDR3 DNA reads as TGTGCCACCCAAGGGGGCTATGGCTACACCTTC. Encoded protein: CATQGGYGYTF.

This clone was detected only once. The V gene is TRBV4-2, the J gene TRBJ2-1; D call uncertain. The V gene lost 2 bases and the J gene lost 8 bases, with 7 bases spanning the gap. The CDR3 loop spans 12 amino acids. Germline CDR1 is LGHNA and CDR2 is YNFKEQ. The CDR3 loop is CASSQRGDEQFF. As DNA, the CDR3 is TGTGCCAGCAGCCAAAGAGGCGATGAGCAGTTCTTC.

The CDR3 coding sequence is TGTGCCAGCAGCTTAGGTTATAATTCACCCCTCCACTTT. It is translated as CASSLGYNSPLHF. The chain recombines TRBV7-2 with TRBJ1-6; no reliable D call. Trimming removed 1 base at V and 4 bases at J, with 2 bases between. CDR3 length: 13 residues. Germline CDR1 and CDR2: SGHTA and FQGNSA.

The rearrangement joins TRBV6-2 or TRBV6-3 to TRBJ1-2; D gene unclear. V lost 5 bases, J lost 5 bases, and 12 bases lay in between. The length of the CDR3 is 13 residues. The V gene's germline CDR1 is MNHEY and CDR2 SVGEGT. The CDR3 nucleotides read TGTGCCAGCAGTCCACAGATACCATATGGCTACACCTTC. Translated: CASSPQIPYGYTF.

The J gene is TRBJ1-2, the V gene TRBV5-4; D not certain. Per the germline V gene, CDR1 is SGHNT and CDR2 is YYREEE (reference sequence). The ends were cut back, 0 bases at V and 8 bases at J, with 11 bases in the middle. This CDR3 has 13 amino acids. In DNA, the CDR3 is TGTGCCAGCAGCTTGGACAGCCAAAAAGGCTACACCTTC. It yields the protein CASSLDSQKGYTF.

The CDR3, as DNA: TGTGCCAGCAGTAAGTCCGGGACAGGGCGTGGCTACACCTTC. This codes for CASSKSGTGRGYTF. V and J are TRBV2 and TRBJ1-2, with 9 bases lining up with TRBD1. CDR1 and CDR2 from the germline V gene are SNHLY and FYNNEI. The V segment lost 5 bases and the J segment 7 bases; nucleotides outside the gene matches: 8. The CDR3 extends over 14 amino acids.